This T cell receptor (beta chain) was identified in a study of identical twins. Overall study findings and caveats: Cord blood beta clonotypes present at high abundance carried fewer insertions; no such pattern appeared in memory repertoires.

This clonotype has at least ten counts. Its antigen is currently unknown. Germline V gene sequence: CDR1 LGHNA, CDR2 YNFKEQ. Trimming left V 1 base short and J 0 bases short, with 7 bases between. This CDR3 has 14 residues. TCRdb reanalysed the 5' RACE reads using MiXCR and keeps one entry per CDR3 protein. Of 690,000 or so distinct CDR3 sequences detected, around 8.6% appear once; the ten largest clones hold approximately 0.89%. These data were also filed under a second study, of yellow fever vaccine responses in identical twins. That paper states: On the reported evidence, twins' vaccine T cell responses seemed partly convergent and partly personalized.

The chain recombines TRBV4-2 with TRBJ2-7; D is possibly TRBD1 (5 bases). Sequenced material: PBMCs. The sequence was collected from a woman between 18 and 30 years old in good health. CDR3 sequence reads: CASSQVQGSYEQYF. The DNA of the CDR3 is TGTGCCAGCAGCCAAGTCCAGGGCTCCTACGAGCAGTACTTC.